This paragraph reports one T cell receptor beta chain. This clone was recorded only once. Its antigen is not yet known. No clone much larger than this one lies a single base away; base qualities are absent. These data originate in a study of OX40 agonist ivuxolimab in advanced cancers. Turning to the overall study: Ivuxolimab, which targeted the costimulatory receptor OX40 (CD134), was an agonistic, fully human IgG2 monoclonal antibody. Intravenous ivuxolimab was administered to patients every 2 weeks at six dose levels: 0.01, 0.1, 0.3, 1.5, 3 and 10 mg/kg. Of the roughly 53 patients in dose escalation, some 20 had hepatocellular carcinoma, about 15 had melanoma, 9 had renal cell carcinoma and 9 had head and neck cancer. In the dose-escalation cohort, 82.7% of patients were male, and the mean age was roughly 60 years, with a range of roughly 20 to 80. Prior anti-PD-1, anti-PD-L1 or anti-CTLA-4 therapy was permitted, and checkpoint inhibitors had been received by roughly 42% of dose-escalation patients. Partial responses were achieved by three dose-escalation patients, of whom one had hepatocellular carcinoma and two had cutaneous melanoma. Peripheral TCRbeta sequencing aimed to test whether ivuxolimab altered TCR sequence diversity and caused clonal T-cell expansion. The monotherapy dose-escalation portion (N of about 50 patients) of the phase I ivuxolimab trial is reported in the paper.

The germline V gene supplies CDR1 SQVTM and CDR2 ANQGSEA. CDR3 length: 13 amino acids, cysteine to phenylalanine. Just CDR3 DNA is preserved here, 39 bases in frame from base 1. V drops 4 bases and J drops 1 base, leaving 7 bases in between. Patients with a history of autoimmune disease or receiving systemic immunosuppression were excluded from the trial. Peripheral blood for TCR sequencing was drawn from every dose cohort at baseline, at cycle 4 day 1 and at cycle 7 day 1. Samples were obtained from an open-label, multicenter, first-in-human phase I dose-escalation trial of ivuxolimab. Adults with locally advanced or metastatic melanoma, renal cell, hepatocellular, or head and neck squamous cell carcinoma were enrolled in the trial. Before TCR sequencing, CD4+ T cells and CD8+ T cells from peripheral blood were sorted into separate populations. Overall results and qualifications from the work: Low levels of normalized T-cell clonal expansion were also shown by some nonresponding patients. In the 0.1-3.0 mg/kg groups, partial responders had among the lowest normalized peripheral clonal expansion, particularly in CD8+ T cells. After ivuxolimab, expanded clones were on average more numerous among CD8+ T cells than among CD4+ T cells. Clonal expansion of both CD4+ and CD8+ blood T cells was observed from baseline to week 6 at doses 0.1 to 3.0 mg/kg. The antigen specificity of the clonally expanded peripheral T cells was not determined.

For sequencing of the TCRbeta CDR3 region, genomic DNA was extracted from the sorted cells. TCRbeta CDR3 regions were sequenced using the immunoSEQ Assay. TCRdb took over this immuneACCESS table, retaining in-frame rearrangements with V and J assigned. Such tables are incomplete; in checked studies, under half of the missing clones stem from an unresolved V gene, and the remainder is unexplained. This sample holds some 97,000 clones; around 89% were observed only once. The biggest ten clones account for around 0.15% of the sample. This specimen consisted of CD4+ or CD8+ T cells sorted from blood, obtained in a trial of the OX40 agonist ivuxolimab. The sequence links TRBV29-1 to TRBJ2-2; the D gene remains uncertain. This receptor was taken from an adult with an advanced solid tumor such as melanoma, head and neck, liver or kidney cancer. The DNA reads TGCAGCGTTGGCCTAATGAACACCGGGGAGCTGTTTTTT. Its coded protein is CSVGLMNTGELFF.